This note documents a single T cell receptor beta chain sequence. The source of the sample is a study of T cell responses to AZD1222 COVID-19 vaccine. The data were produced by immunoSEQ multiplex PCR, yet TCRdb's version contains in-frame clones alone and is incomplete. Altogether 140,000 to 150,000 clones are present, 75% to 90% being singletons, with the ten largest covering around 1.6%. The CDR3 is 15 amino acids. Germline values: CDR1 SGHNT, CDR2 YYREEE (reference sequence). Germline trimming cut 4 bases from V and 5 bases from J; bases unmatched to any gene: 10. The sequencing used peripheral blood, collected on day 0 of AZD1222 vaccination. The chain has TRBV5-4 and TRBJ2-5; 8 bases are shared with TRBD2. This TCR was recovered from an adult in good health. The CDR3 DNA reads TGTGCCAGCAGCACACCAACTAGCGGCTATGAGACCCAGTACTTC. Residues: CASSTPTSGYETQYF. The full variable domain, in which reference TRBV5-4 and TRBJ2-5 provide the parts outside the CDR3, is ETGVTQSPTHLIKTRGQQVTLRCSSQSGHNTVSWYQQALGQGPQFIFQYYREEENGRGNFPPRFSGLQFPNYSSELNVNALELDDSALYLCASSTPTSGYETQYFGPGTRLLVL.